Listed here is a single T cell receptor (beta chain). Its antigen specificity is not known. The record has no base qualities; no much larger clone is one base away. These data come from a study of shared clonotypes between healthy human individuals (dated by TCRdb to 2020 to 2021). Turning to the overall study: The cohort included a few men and a couple of women between 18 and 49 years of age. The study deeply sequenced blood TCR repertoires of five healthy adults to estimate repertoire size and the extent of clonotype sharing between individuals. For each donor, CD4 naive and CD4 memory were each given three plates, CD8 naive was given two plates, and CD8 memory was given one plate. Between about 0.94 and 8.9 billion PBMCs per donor were obtained by leukapheresis. Different laboratories and diverse techniques were used to prepare libraries and sequence TCR repertoires, to increase sequencing depth and limit assay-specific biases.

CDR1 and CDR2 (SEHNR, FQNEAQ) derive from the germline V gene (reference sequence). The junction shows trimming of 5 bases on V and 4 bases on J, and the gene matches do not reach 5 bases of it. The CDR3 contains 15 residues, cysteine and phenylalanine counted. CDR3 DNA only is kept here, 45 bases in frame from base 1. TCR CDR3 regions were amplified from genomic DNA by multiplex PCR using the deep immunoSEQ assay. Genomic DNA extracted from each cell subset was distributed evenly over all wells of several immunoSEQ 96-well plates, and each plate served as one replicate. For sorted subsets, about 210 ng of genomic DNA, equivalent to 25,000 to 35,000 T cell genomes, went into each replicate PCR. Purified libraries were quantified with a Qubit 3.0 fluorometer, sized on a Bioanalyzer 2100, and re-quantified with the KAPA Library Quantification kit. A separate single-read 150-cycle Illumina NextSeq 550 flow cell was used to sequence each immunoSEQ 96-well plate. The paper's processing steps were these. Because only junctional sequences without quality scores were contained in the immunoSEQ output, filtering matching that applied to full-length reads could not be performed. To assign V/J genes and CDR3, sequences were annotated using PyIR, a Python wrapper for IgBLAST v1.9, with IMGT germline references. Any read was removed if the V/J assignment was weak (E-value above 1e-6), the CDR3 was missing, or the read contained stop codons, out-of-frame junctions, or ambiguous translated residues. A V3J clonotype was defined by an identical inferred V gene, J gene, and CDR3 amino acid sequence. Percentage overlap between repertoires was computed as shared unique clonotypes divided by the size of the smaller repertoire. Repertoire richness was assessed with RTK rarefaction, the Chao1 estimator, and Recon v2.1 estimates of unobserved clonotypes. Generation probabilities were computed with OLGA for all TCRbeta clonotypes obtained by the gDNA method from several donors. TCRdb retrieved this table from immuneACCESS and kept in-frame rearrangements only. Not all clones are present; in checked studies, unresolved V genes account for under half, and no reason is known for the remainder. V, J and clone size were drawn from that table, and D and trimming were deduced from the DNA. For this sample the table gives 2 million to 2.5 million clones, of which around 93% were detected only once. The leading ten clones occupy 0.37% of the sample.

Healthy HIV-negative adults with no recently reported acute infections or vaccinations were included as donors. Only Caucasian adults living in Nashville, Tennessee, USA were represented among the donors. CD4+ T cells were enriched through magnetic negative selection, after which naive cells were positively selected on CD45RA and the remaining negative fraction served as the memory subset. After blood collection by leukapheresis, PBMCs were isolated using Ficoll-Histopaque density gradient centrifugation and then cryopreserved in the vapor phase of liquid nitrogen. Purity and quantity of every magnetically sorted T cell population were checked by analytical flow cytometry. From each sorted fraction, genomic DNA was isolated and quantified by UV absorbance on a Nanodrop 2000c. Overall study outcomes, separate from this receptor: Clonotypes shared by all four sorted-subset donors showed higher generation probabilities than non-shared clonotypes. Around 5% of naive CD4, 3% to 4% of naive CD8, around 2.3% of memory CD4, and 0.4% of memory CD8 clonotypes were shared across several donors. Larger estimated clonotype richness was generally found for naive subsets than for memory subsets. Because the study included a small number of donors, the genetic and exposure-history diversity represented was limited. Rarefaction of sorted-subset datasets indicated incomplete sequencing despite the large sequencing depth. Sampling was restricted to blood, and TCR repertoires in tissue are likely to differ from TCR repertoires in blood. Pairwise subsampling led to the expectation that sequencing depth would affect the degree of clonotype sharing among donors.

The rearrangement combines TRBV7-9 with TRBJ2-2; 9 central nucleotides agree with TRBD1. This receptor was obtained from a man between 18 and 35 years old in good health. Some clones in this sample may be carry-over from other donors' samples. Material: naive CD4+ T cells from PBMCs. Explained via the paper, the cell subset or site label denotes: CD45RA+ positively selected. The sequenced DNA is TGTGCCAGCAGCAACCGGGACAGGGTCACCGGGGAGCTGTTTTTT. The encoded protein is CASSNRDRVTGELFF.